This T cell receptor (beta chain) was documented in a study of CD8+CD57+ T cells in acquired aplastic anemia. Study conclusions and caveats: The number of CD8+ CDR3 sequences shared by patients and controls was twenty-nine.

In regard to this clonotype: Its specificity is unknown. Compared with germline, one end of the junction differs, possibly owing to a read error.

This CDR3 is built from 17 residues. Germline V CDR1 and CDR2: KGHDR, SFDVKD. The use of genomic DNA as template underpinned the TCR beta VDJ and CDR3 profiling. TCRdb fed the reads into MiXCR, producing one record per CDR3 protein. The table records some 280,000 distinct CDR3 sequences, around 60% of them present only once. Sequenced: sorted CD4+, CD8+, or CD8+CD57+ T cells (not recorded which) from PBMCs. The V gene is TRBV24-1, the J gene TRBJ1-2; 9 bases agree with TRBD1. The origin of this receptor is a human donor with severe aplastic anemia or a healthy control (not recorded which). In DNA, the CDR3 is TGTGCCATCAGTGAGTCTGGGGACAGGGTTACGGGCTATGGCTACACCTTC. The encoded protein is CAISESGDRVTGYGYTF.